The 6 T cell receptor beta chains below come from one sample, sequenced in a study of blood T cells in healthy people across ages. A second PCR of roughly 7 to 11 cycles used a sample-barcoded 5' primer and a J-beta primer mix. TCRdb recomputed calls from the 5' RACE reads with MiXCR, one row per CDR3 protein. The sample lists about 800,000 distinct CDR3 sequences, more than 20% occurring once. These data were likewise used in another study, on T cells of mothers and their children.

Sequences were obtained from blood. These receptor sequences come from a boy younger than 18 in good health.

A few counts support this clonotype. This chain uses TRBV28 with TRBJ2-1; 10 nucleotides agree with TRBD2. The J segment lost 5 bases and the V segment lost 11 bases, leaving 6 bases of the junction unmatched. This CDR3 comprises 13 residues. From germline, CDR1 is MDHEN and CDR2 SYDVKM. The CDR3 region has the DNA TGTGCCGTAGAGCGGGGGGGAAACAATGAGCAGTTCTTC. Its translation is CAVERGGNNEQFF.

The chain recombines TRBV6-5 with TRBJ1-4; the D is unclear. V was shortened by 7 bases and J by 8 bases, with 20 bases between the two germline ends. The CDR3 is 15 residues long. Germline CDR1 reads MNHEY; CDR2 reads SVGAGI. CDR3: CASKRGGERGEKLFF. The CDR3 DNA reads as TGTGCCAGCAAGAGAGGCGGGGAGCGAGGGGAAAAACTGTTTTTT.

This clonotype was seen only a few times. CDR3 loop: CASSQGGGNLNTEAFF. Written as DNA, the CDR3 is TGCGCCAGCAGCCAGGGAGGGGGGAATTTGAACACTGAAGCTTTCTTT. The chain is built from TRBV4-1 and TRBJ1-1; TRBD1 might be the D (6 bases). V was pared by 3 bases and J by 0 bases, with 14 bases between. CDR1 is MGHRA, CDR2 YSYEKL, per germline. This CDR3 contains 16 residues.

Only a few counts were recorded for this clonotype. V gene TRBV30 combines with J gene TRBJ1-5; D may be TRBD1 (5 bases). This CDR3 contains 15 residues. Deletions cut 1 base from V and 0 bases from J, with 10 bases between. Per germline, CDR1 GTSNPN and CDR2 SVGIG (reference sequence). CDR3 nucleotide sequence: TGTGCCTGGAGTGCCGGGACCGGTAGCAATCAGCCCCAGCATTTT. Translation: CAWSAGTGSNQPQHF.

This clonotype turned up a few times. The chain combines TRBV4-3 with TRBJ2-1; the match to TRBD1 covers 10 bases. The germline V gene has CDR1 LGHNA and CDR2 YSLEER. This CDR3 region has 18 residues. The V segment lost 0 bases and the J segment 3 bases; nucleotides outside the gene matches: 8. CDR3 region: CASSQDFYGDRGYNEQFF. The CDR3 nucleotides read TGCGCCAGCAGCCAAGACTTCTATGGGGACAGGGGCTACAATGAGCAGTTCTTC.

This clonotype has only a few counts. The rearrangement joins TRBV10-3 to TRBJ2-6; D is undetermined. The V end was cut by 0 bases, the J end by 0 bases, with 6 bases between. Germline lookup yields CDR1 ENHRY and CDR2 SYGVKD. CDR3 length: 16 residues. DNA for the CDR3: TGTGCCATCAGTGAGTCGGACCTCTCTGGGGCCAACGTCCTGACTTTC. Amino acid sequence: CAISESDLSGANVLTF.